This record concerns one T cell receptor (beta chain) sequence. In the authors' workflow: Amplification with reference gene primers provided the estimates of nucleated cell counts. Sequencing used immunoSEQ multiplex PCR; TCRdb keeps in-frame clones, though not all of them. V and J calls and clone size are as listed in that table; D and trimming were resolved from the DNA. This sample has about 120,000 clones, with under 80% found just once. The data are from a study of blood T cell repertoires in COVID-19. Study as a whole: COVID-19 samples, acute and convalescent, were from the United States, Italy and Spain. PBMCs, B-cell-depleted T cells, or T cells were the source of the cDNA or gDNA that made up the material.

Material for sequencing was peripheral blood. The TCR comes from a man in his fifties or sixties with acute or convalescent COVID-19.

CDR3 loop: CASSLVRLAGGYNEQFF. As DNA, the CDR3 is TGCGCCAGCAGCTTGGTACGCCTAGCGGGGGGATACAATGAGCAGTTCTTC. The V gene is TRBV5-1, the J gene TRBJ2-1; 11 bases are shared with TRBD2. V dropped 0 bases and J dropped 4; count of bases not matched to a gene: 6. The CDR3 extends over 17 amino acids. Per the germline V gene, CDR1 is SGHRS and CDR2 is YFSETQ.